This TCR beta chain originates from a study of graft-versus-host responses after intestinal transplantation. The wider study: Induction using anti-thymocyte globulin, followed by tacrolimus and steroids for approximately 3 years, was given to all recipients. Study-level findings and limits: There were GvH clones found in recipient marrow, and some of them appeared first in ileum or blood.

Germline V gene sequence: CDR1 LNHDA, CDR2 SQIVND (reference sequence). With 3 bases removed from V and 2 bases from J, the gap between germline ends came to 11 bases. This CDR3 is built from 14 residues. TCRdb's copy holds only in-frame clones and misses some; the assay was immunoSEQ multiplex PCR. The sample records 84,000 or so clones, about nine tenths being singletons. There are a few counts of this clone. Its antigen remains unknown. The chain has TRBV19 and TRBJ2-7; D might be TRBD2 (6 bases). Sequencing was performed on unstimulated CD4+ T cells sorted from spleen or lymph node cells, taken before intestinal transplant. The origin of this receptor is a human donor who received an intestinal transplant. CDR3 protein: CASSITSHPYEQYF. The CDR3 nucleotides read TGTGCCAGTAGTATTACTAGCCACCCCTACGAGCAGTACTTC.